This TCR beta chain emerged from a study of T cell responses to AZD1222 COVID-19 vaccine. Study at large: Doses given second, at about 4 or about 12 weeks, were pooled.

Study outcomes and limitations: The study sampled repertoires only after the peak T cell response. White British ancestry dominated among donors, who included more females, and clonal diversity was possibly underestimated. Spike-specific TCR breadth and depth rose after two AZD1222 doses.

Profiled with immunoSEQ multiplex PCR; TCRdb holds only in-frame clones, not every one. The table shows around 94,000 clones, with roughly nine tenths occurring only once. Germline-derived CDR1 and CDR2 are KGHSH and LQKENI. The V segment lost 2 bases and the J segment 7 bases; nucleotides outside the gene matches: 10. The CDR3 contains 16 residues. There are a few counts of this clone. Its specificity is not known. The V and J genes are TRBV18 and TRBJ2-1, with TRBD2 identical over 8 bases. The clonotype originates from an adult in good health. The sequencing here drew on peripheral blood, taken on day 0 of AZD1222 vaccination. CDR3 bases: TGTGCCAGCTCACCATCCCCGGGGGGGCCGGATAATGAGCAGTTCTTC. Protein product: CASSPSPGGPDNEQFF.